This T cell receptor (beta chain) was captured in a study of shared clonotypes between healthy human individuals. Notes on this clone: No antigen is known for it.

Study-wide points: Clonotype sharing across donors was expected to vary with sequencing depth. Relative to memory subsets, naive subsets generally showed larger estimated richness.

Some clones are missing from TCRdb's copy, which holds only in-frame ones; the method was immunoSEQ multiplex PCR. Of 850,000 to 1,200,000 clones in the sample, 70% to 80% were seen once. Trimming shortened V by 7 bases and J by 4 bases, and 14 bases separated the two germline ends. Germline CDR1 is SGHVS and CDR2 is FQNEAQ. The CDR3 contains 14 residues. The sequenced sample was memory CD4+ T cells sorted from blood. Noted subset: CD45RA-negative fraction. The TCR originated in a man aged 18 to 30 in good health. The rearrangement joins TRBV7-8 to TRBJ1-3, with a weak D call TRBD1 (5 bases). Here the CDR3 DNA reads TGTGCCAGCACTCCTGGGGGGAGAGGAAACACCATATATTTT. It translates to CASTPGGRGNTIYF.